This T cell receptor beta chain originates from a study of T-cell reconstitution after alpha-beta-depleted transplantation in children. Preparing the TCRbeta library involved the use of unique molecular identifiers. TCRdb ran MiXCR on the PCR reads and lists one entry per CDR3 protein. The sample has approximately 400,000 distinct CDR3 sequences; about a tenth are singletons. The sequencing used PBMCs from the stem cell graft donor, collected from the stem cell graft. The source of this sequence is a human donor who donated a stem cell graft to a child with acute myeloid leukemia.

CDR3 in DNA: TGTGCCAGCAGCCCTTACTTAGCGGGAGGGCACGATGAGCAGTTCTTC. Its translation: CASSPYLAGGHDEQFF. The chain is built from TRBV3-1 and TRBJ2-1, with 11 bases fitting TRBD2. J was trimmed by 8 bases and V by 4 bases; bases with no gene match: 10. Germline CDR1 is LGHDT and CDR2 is YNNKEL (reference sequence). The CDR3 spans 16 residues.